This TCR beta chain was sequenced in a study of CXCR3-negative and CXCR3-positive naive CD8 T cells. The method, 5' RACE with UMI labels, was used to prepare the TRB cDNA libraries. TCRdb re-called the 5' RACE reads, yielding one record per CDR3 amino acid sequence without DNA. The repertoire table contains roughly 70,000 distinct CDR3 sequences. With regard to this clonotype: Its target is unknown.

Findings and caveats of the study: After cryopreservation, expression of CXCR3 was partially reduced, and most assays were run with fresh PBMCs. Naive CXCR3-positive and CXCR3-negative cells shared similar TRBV-TRBJ usage, unlike memory cells.

The CDR3 is 14 residues long. Per germline, CDR1 MNHEY and CDR2 SVGEGT. The chain uses TRBV6-2 or TRBV6-3 and TRBJ2-1; TCRdb's D call, TRBD1, is unchecked because there is no DNA. This sequence originates from a human donor in good health. Some clones in this sample may be carry-over from other donors' samples. Sequenced material: naive CXCR3- CD8+ T cells from blood. The sample's subset: CD45RO-CCR7+CD27+CD95- naive CD8+ T cells lacking CXCR3 (TNR3-). CDR3 protein: CASSRGAGIDEQFF.